These T cell receptor beta chains were read from a single sample in a study of neurological immune-mediated disorders. A single record per CDR3 protein comes from TCRdb applying MiXCR to the 5' RACE reads. The sample has fewer than 30,000 distinct CDR3 sequences; roughly 13% are singletons. Material: PBMCs. Every receptor here comes from a woman in her thirties or forties with HTLV-1-associated myelopathy (HAM/TSP). Both conserved end residues are part of each CDR3. The D gene is left open where the match is weak. Clone size, where shown, is once, few, many, or a class for clones that have expanded.

v_call: TRBV12-3/TRBV12-4; j_call: TRBJ2-1; d_call: TRBD2; clone_size: many; cdr3_nt: TGTGCCAGCAGTCCTAGCGGGGGGGCCAAGTTCTTC; cdr3_aa: CASSPSGGAKFF
v_call: TRBV5-6; j_call: TRBJ1-4; d_call: TRBD1; clone_size: many; cdr3_nt: TGTGCCAGCAGCGTTACCGGGACAGGGGCGGAAAAACTGTTTTTT; cdr3_aa: CASSVTGTGAEKLFF
v_call: TRBV5-5; j_call: TRBJ1-2; d_call: NA; clone_size: many; cdr3_nt: TGTGCCAGCAGCTTGGCTGGGGGGCTGGTGTACGGCTACACCTTC; cdr3_aa: CASSLAGGLVYGYTF
v_call: TRBV20-1; j_call: TRBJ1-1; d_call: TRBD1; clone_size: many; cdr3_nt: TGCAGGGTAGGACAGGGGGCCGAAGTGAACACTGAAGCTTTCTTT; cdr3_aa: CRVGQGAEVNTEAFF
v_call: TRBV27; j_call: TRBJ2-1; d_call: NA; clone_size: many; cdr3_nt: TGTGCCAGCAGTTTATCCCCCCGACTGTACAATGAGCAGTTCTTC; cdr3_aa: CASSLSPRLYNEQFF
v_call: TRBV5-1; j_call: TRBJ1-5; d_call: NA; clone_size: many; cdr3_nt: TGCGCCAGCAGCCCATTCCCGGGGCAGCCCCAGCATTTT; cdr3_aa: CASSPFPGQPQHF
v_call: TRBV21-1; j_call: TRBJ2-7; d_call: NA; clone_size: large; cdr3_nt: TGTGCCAGCAGCAAAGCGGACAGTACCTCCTACGAGCAGTACTTC; cdr3_aa: CASSKADSTSYEQYF
v_call: TRBV10-3; j_call: TRBJ1-2; d_call: TRBD1; clone_size: many; cdr3_nt: TGTGCCATCAGTGATTGGGGTTTGGGGACAGGGAGTGGCTACACCTTC; cdr3_aa: CAISDWGLGTGSGYTF
v_call: TRBV5-1; j_call: TRBJ1-2; d_call: NA; clone_size: many; cdr3_nt: TGCGCCAACAGCTCGAACGGGGATGGCTACACCTTC; cdr3_aa: CANSSNGDGYTF
v_call: TRBV5-1; j_call: TRBJ1-1; d_call: NA; clone_size: many; cdr3_nt: TGCGCCAGCAGCCCGGGACGGCTGAACACTGAAGCTTTCTTT; cdr3_aa: CASSPGRLNTEAFF
v_call: TRBV2; j_call: TRBJ2-3; d_call: TRBD2; clone_size: many; cdr3_nt: TGTGCCAGCAGAGATGTTAGCGGGGGGGTCACAGATACGCAGTATTTT; cdr3_aa: CASRDVSGGVTDTQYF
v_call: TRBV5-5; j_call: TRBJ2-7; d_call: TRBD1; clone_size: many; cdr3_nt: TGTGCCAGCAGCTTGGCAGGGACAGTAAACGAGCAGTACTTC; cdr3_aa: CASSLAGTVNEQYF
v_call: TRBV27; j_call: TRBJ2-5; d_call: NA; clone_size: many; cdr3_nt: TGTGCCAGCAGTTTATCGAAGGGGGAAGAGACCCAGTACTTC; cdr3_aa: CASSLSKGEETQYF
v_call: TRBV5-1; j_call: TRBJ2-3; d_call: NA; clone_size: NA; cdr3_nt: TGCGCCAGCAGCCCGCTAGCGACAGATACGCAGTATTTT; cdr3_aa: CASSPLATDTQYF
v_call: TRBV7-7; j_call: TRBJ2-5; d_call: NA; clone_size: NA; cdr3_nt: TGTGTTAGCAGCTGGGGTGGGCTTATGACGGAGACCCAGTACTTC; cdr3_aa: CVSSWGGLMTETQYF
v_call: TRBV5-6; j_call: TRBJ2-1; d_call: TRBD2; clone_size: many; cdr3_nt: TGTGCCAGCAGCCGACGCGCGGGGGGGCATCTCAATGAGCAGTTCTTC; cdr3_aa: CASSRRAGGHLNEQFF
v_call: TRBV10-3; j_call: TRBJ2-2; d_call: TRBD1; clone_size: NA; cdr3_nt: TGTGCCATCAGTACGGGACAGGGTGCTACCGGGGAGCTGTTTTTT; cdr3_aa: CAISTGQGATGELFF
v_call: TRBV5-1; j_call: TRBJ2-3; d_call: NA; clone_size: many; cdr3_nt: TGCGCCAGCAGCCCCGAGGCAGGCCACACAGATACGCAGTATTTT; cdr3_aa: CASSPEAGHTDTQYF
v_call: TRBV7-2; j_call: TRBJ2-5; d_call: TRBD2; clone_size: many; cdr3_nt: TGTGCCAGCAGCCCTGGGACTAGCGGGGGGCTACTCCAAGAGACCCAGTACTTC; cdr3_aa: CASSPGTSGGLLQETQYF